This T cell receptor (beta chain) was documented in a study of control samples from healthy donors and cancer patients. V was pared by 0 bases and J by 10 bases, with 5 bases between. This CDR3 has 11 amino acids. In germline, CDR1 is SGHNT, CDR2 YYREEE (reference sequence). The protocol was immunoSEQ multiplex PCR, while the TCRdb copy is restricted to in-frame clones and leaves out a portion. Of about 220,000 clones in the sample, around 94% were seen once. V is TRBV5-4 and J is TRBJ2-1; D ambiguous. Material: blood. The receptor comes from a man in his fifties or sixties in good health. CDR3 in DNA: TGTGCCAGCAGCTTGGTCGGCGAGCAGTTCTTC. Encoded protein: CASSLVGEQFF. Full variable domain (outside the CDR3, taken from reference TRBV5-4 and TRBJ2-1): ETGVTQSPTHLIKTRGQQVTLRCSSQSGHNTVSWYQQALGQGPQFIFQYYREEENGRGNFPPRFSGLQFPNYSSELNVNALELDDSALYLCASSLVGEQFFGPGTRLTVL.